The 18 T cell receptor beta chains presented below share a single source sample, sequenced in a study of T cells in Graves' hyperthyroidism and ophthalmopathy (dated by TCRdb to about 2019). Libraries were made using multiplex PCR. This sample was sequenced with an Illumina HiSeq 2000. TCR beta CDR3 regions were amplified from RNA transcripts. A first-round RT-PCR of the TCR CDR3 used the HTBI primer set with the Qiagen OneStep RT-PCR kit. TCRdb cleaned the public reads at Q25 with fastp, built clones with MiXCR and kept in-frame beta chains. Under each unique CDR3 protein, matching rows form one entry showing the most common genes and DNA. Recorded for this sample are some 510,000 distinct CDR3 sequences; around 21% of them occurred a single time. The ten largest clones take up about 25% of the sample. The sample comprised blood. These TCRs come from a young man with Graves' hyperthyroidism.

This clonotype was counted at least ten times. This chain connects TRBV12-3 or TRBV12-4 to TRBJ2-7; 11 bases line up with TRBD1. The CDR3 has 15 residues. With V trimmed by 5 bases and J by 3 bases, 6 bases remained unmatched. CDR3 nucleotide sequence: TGTGCCAGCAGTCTCCGGGACAGGGGGTACTACGAGCAGTACTTC. Its protein product is CASSLRDRGYYEQYF.

The rearrangement uses TRBV30 and TRBJ1-5; 8 nucleotides align to TRBD1. CDR3 length: 14 amino acids. J was trimmed by 10 bases and V by 5 bases; bases with no gene match: 13. Germline loops: CDR1 GTSNPN, CDR2 SVGIG (reference sequence). The CDR3 region is CAWGPKDRAGPQHF. CDR3 bases: TGTGCCTGGGGACCAAAGGACAGGGCCGGCCCCCAGCATTTT.

This clonotype was seen at least ten times. The J gene is TRBJ1-2, the V gene TRBV28; D not certain. This CDR3 region has 16 residues. In germline, CDR1 is MDHEN, CDR2 SYDVKM. V was shortened by 7 bases and J by 0 bases, with 18 bases between the two germline ends. The CDR3 region has the DNA TGTGCCAGCATCCCACGGGTCGGCAGAGCTAACTATGGCTACACCTTC. Residues: CASIPRVGRANYGYTF.

This clonotype was recorded at least ten times. The V call is TRBV12-3 or TRBV12-4, the J call TRBJ1-5; weak D call: TRBD1 (6 bases). The V end lost 3 bases, the J end lost 4 bases, and 10 bases lay between the germline ends. The CDR3 is 14 amino acids. The CDR3, as DNA: TGTGCCAGCAGTTTTGGGGGGGCGAATCAGCCCCAGCATTTT. It specifies CASSFGGANQPQHF.

On this clonotype itself: A much larger clone sits a single nucleotide away, making a read error possible. The conserved phenylalanine or tryptophan is not found at the CDR3 terminus, so this likely reflects a read error. The rearrangement uses TRBV4-1 and TRBJ1-2, with D possibly being TRBD1 (5 bases). Per the germline V gene, CDR1 is MGHRA and CDR2 is YSYEKL. V gave up 4 bases and J gave up 8 bases, with 20 bases separating them. The CDR3 covers 15 residues. The CDR3 nucleotides are TGCGCCAGCAGCCTTTTGATCGGGGGACGAGGCGGCTACACCTAC. Translated, it gives CASSLLIGGRGGYTY.

This clonotype showed up many times. The genes are TRBV5-1 and TRBJ1-1; D is perhaps TRBD1 (5 bases). Trimming took 0 bases from V and 4 from J, leaving 13 bases between them. CDR1 is SGHRS and CDR2 is YFSETQ in the germline V gene. The CDR3 totals 15 residues. The CDR3 region has the DNA TGCGCCAGCAGCTTGGCTGGGGGATCGCTCACTGAAGCTTTCTTT. It codes for CASSLAGGSLTEAFF.

This chain's CDR3 is CASSPIAGAGETQYF. CDR3 nucleotides: TGTGCCAGCAGCCCCATAGCGGGGGCCGGAGAGACCCAGTACTTC. The chain carries TRBV11-2 and TRBJ2-5; 9 bases are shared with TRBD2. Looked up from germline, CDR1 is SGHAT and CDR2 is FQNNGV. The CDR3 consists of 15 residues. Unmatched junction bases numbered 8, after V lost 5 bases and J lost 4 bases.

There are many counts of this clonotype. The chain joins TRBV20-1 to TRBJ1-2; D might be TRBD1 (5 bases). The germline gives CDR1 DFQATT, CDR2 SNEGSKA (reference sequence). The CDR3 totals 13 residues. The CDR3, as DNA: TGCACCCAGGGAGGGGACCCGGGCTATGGCTACACCTTC. Its protein product is CTQGGDPGYGYTF.

This clonotype occurred a few times. V gene TRBV28 combines with J gene TRBJ2-4; D may be TRBD2 (6 bases). V was shortened by 7 bases and J by 7 bases, with 17 bases between the two germline ends. From germline, CDR1 is MDHEN and CDR2 SYDVKM. CDR3 size: 14 residues. Here the CDR3 reads CASNAPGRGNIQYF. CDR3 bases: TGTGCCAGCAATGCCCCCGGACGGGGGAACATTCAGTACTTC. The full variable domain, completed using reference TRBV28 and TRBJ2-4, is DVKVTQSSRYLVKRTGEKVFLECVQDMDHENMFWYRQDPGLGLRLIYFSYDVKMKEKGDIPEGYSVSREKKERFSLILESASTNQTSMYLCASNAPGRGNIQYFGAGTRLSVL.

Only a few counts were recorded for this clonotype. This chain uses TRBV5-1 with TRBJ1-2; 7 bases align to TRBD1. With 4 bases clipped from V and 7 bases from J, the junction kept 13 bases outside the gene matches. Germline V gene sequence: CDR1 SGHRS, CDR2 YFSETQ. CDR3 size: 15 residues. Written as DNA, the CDR3 is TGCGCCAGCAGCGGCAGGACAGGTCCCGAGGGTGGCTACACCTTC. Its protein product is CASSGRTGPEGGYTF.

This clonotype showed up many times. This chain links TRBV7-2 with TRBJ1-2, with D perhaps matching TRBD1 (6 bases). The CDR3 contains 15 residues. V gave up 0 bases and J gave up 4 bases, with 12 bases separating them. The germline V gene encodes CDR1 SGHTA and CDR2 FQGNSA. The CDR3 protein is CASSLAFQGTYGYTF. CDR3 bases: TGTGCCAGCAGCTTAGCTTTCCAGGGGACCTATGGCTACACCTTC.

This clonotype was observed at least ten times. V and J are TRBV13 and TRBJ2-5, with D perhaps TRBD2 (5 bases). V lost 5 bases and J 7 bases, leaving 17 bases between the germline ends. The CDR3 spans 14 residues. The V gene's germline CDR1 is PRHDT and CDR2 FYEKMQ (reference sequence). The CDR3 protein is CASSIGLSGATQYF. The CDR3 nucleotides read TGTGCCAGCAGCATCGGACTTTCGGGCGCGACCCAGTACTTC. The whole variable domain, remainder taken from reference TRBV13 and TRBJ2-5, is AAGVIQSPRHLIKEKRETATLKCYPIPRHDTVYWYQQGPGQDPQFLISFYEKMQSDKGSIPDRFSAQQFSDYHSELNMSSLELGDSALYFCASSIGLSGATQYFGPGTRLLVL.

The genes are TRBV18 and TRBJ1-4, with no clear D. Germline CDR1 reads KGHSH; CDR2 reads LQKENI. The CDR3 loop spans 17 amino acids. V lost 3 bases and J 7 bases, leaving 21 bases between the germline ends. For the CDR3, the DNA is TGTGCCAGCTCACCGTACCAGGCGGGGAAGGTGTCTGAAAAACTGTTTTTT. It is translated as CASSPYQAGKVSEKLFF.

This clonotype was counted many times. The rearrangement joins TRBV2 to TRBJ2-7, with D tentatively TRBD1 (5 bases). This CDR3 spans 13 amino acids. The V end lost 6 bases, the J end lost 6 bases, and 15 bases lay between the germline ends. CDR1 is SNHLY and CDR2 is FYNNEI in the germline V gene. CDR3 DNA: TGTGCCAGCAGCTCCTATAGACAGTTCGAGCAGTACTTC. Its protein product is CASSSYRQFEQYF.

This clonotype was seen at least ten times. The V gene is TRBV15, the J gene TRBJ2-4; D is perhaps TRBD1 (6 bases). Germline values: CDR1 LNHNV, CDR2 YYDKDF (reference sequence). V dropped 0 bases and J dropped 7 bases, with 13 bases sitting between them. CDR3 length: 15 residues. The CDR3 spells CATSRDPGQPNIQYF. The DNA for the CDR3 is TGTGCCACCAGCAGAGATCCGGGACAACCCAACATTCAGTACTTC. Drawing the rest from reference TRBV15 and TRBJ2-4, the complete variable domain is DAMVIQNPRYQVTQFGKPVTLSCSQTLNHNVMYWYQQKSSQAPKLLFHYYDKDFNNEADTPDNFQSRRPNTSFCFLDIRSPGLGDTAMYLCATSRDPGQPNIQYFGAGTRLSVL.

In this sample, this clonotype turned up many times. The gene calls are TRBV6-1 and TRBJ2-2; D remains unclear. The V and J ends lost 0 bases and 4 bases respectively, with 15 bases between them. In germline, CDR1 is MNHNS, CDR2 SASEGT. This CDR3 has 17 amino acids. DNA for the CDR3: TGTGCCAGCAGTGAAGCACCCAGGTTAAGCGCCACCGGGGAGCTGTTTTTT. Amino acids: CASSEAPRLSATGELFF.

This clonotype was seen ten or more times. The V call is TRBV5-1, the J call TRBJ1-1; a possible D gene is TRBD1 (5 bases). CDR1 is SGHRS, CDR2 YFSETQ, per germline. V lost 0 bases and J 8 bases, leaving 14 bases between the germline ends. The CDR3 has 14 residues. The CDR3, as DNA: TGCGCCAGCAGCTTGGCCGGGACGGCAGAGGAAGCTTTCTTT. Amino acid sequence: CASSLAGTAEEAFF.

A single count supports this clonotype. The CDR3 DNA follows: TGTGCCAGCAGCTTAGTTAGCACCAACACCGGGGAGCTGTTTTTT. It translates to CASSLVSTNTGELFF. This chain links TRBV7-2 with TRBJ2-2; the D is unclear. Trimming pared 1 base from V and 2 bases from J, leaving 8 bases between. CDR3 size: 15 residues. Germline CDR1 SGHTA, CDR2 FQGNSA.